This T cell receptor (beta chain) derives from a study of CD8+CD57+ T cells in acquired aplastic anemia. Background on the study: The DNA of sorted CD4+ and CD8+ cells averaged 3.2 ug. Study-level points and caveats: It was found that fewer than 35 CD8+ CDR3 sequences were shared between patients and controls. Controls and patients did not differ significantly in CD8+ Simpson's diversity.

This clonotype was observed a single time. Antigen unknown. The CDR3 covers 14 residues. Germline lookup yields CDR1 ENHRY and CDR2 SYGVKD. CDR3 and TCR beta VDJ profiling relied on genomic DNA as the template. TCRdb ran MiXCR on the reads and lists one entry per CDR3 protein. The sample holds roughly 200,000 distinct CDR3 sequences; around 63% are singletons and the top ten take about 31%. The TCR was taken from a human donor in good health. The J gene is TRBJ2-2, the V gene TRBV10-3, with a tentative D call TRBD2 (7 bases). Sequenced material: sorted CD4+, CD8+, or CD8+CD57+ T cells (not recorded which) from PBMCs. CDR3 in DNA: TGTGGTTCCAGGGGAGCGGGGAACGATGGGGAGCTGTTTTTT. Translation: CGSRGAGNDGELFF.